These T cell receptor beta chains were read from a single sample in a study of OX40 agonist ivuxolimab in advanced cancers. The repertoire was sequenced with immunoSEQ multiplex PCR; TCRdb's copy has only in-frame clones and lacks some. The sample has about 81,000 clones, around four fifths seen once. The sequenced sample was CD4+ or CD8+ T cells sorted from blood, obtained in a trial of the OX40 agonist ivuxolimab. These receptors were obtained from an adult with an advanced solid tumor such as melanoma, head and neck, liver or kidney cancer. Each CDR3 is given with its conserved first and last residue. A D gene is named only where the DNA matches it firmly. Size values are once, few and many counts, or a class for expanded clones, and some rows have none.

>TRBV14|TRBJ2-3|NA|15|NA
TGTGCCAGCAGCCAAGAGCTAGCACCCACAGATACGCAGTATTTT
CASSQELAPTDTQYF
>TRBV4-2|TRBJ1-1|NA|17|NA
TGTGCCAGCAGCCAAGATCAGTCTTCGACTATGAACACTGAAGCTTTCTTT
CASSQDQSSTMNTEAFF
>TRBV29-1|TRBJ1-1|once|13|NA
TGCAGCGTTGAAGAGAGTCTGAACACTGAAGCTTTCTTT
CSVEESLNTEAFF
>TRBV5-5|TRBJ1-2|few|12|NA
TGTGCCAGCAGCTTTTATTTGGGTGGCTACACCTTC
CASSFYLGGYTF
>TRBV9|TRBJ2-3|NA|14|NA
TGTGCCAGCAGCCCACGGACTAACGCAGATACGCAGTATTTT
CASSPRTNADTQYF
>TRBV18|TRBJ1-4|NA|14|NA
TGTGCCAGCTCGCCGGGATGGGGTAATGAAAAACTGTTTTTT
CASSPGWGNEKLFF
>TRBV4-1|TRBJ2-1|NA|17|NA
TGCGCCAGCAGCCAACCCATAGGGGCGAGCTCCTACAATGAGCAGTTCTTC
CASSQPIGASSYNEQFF
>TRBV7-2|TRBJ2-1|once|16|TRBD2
TGTGCCAGCAGCTTAGGTACCGGGACTAGCGGGAGGGTTCAGTTCTTC
CASSLGTGTSGRVQFF
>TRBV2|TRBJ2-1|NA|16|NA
TGTGCCAGCAGTCCGGGGGGCGGGGCTAACTACAATGAGCAGTTCTTC
CASSPGGGANYNEQFF
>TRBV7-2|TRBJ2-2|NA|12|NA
TGTGCCAGCAGCCTGGACACCGGGGAGCTGTTTTTT
CASSLDTGELFF
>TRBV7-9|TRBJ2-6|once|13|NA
TGTGCCAGCAGCTTAGCCGGGGCCAACGTCCTGACTTTC
CASSLAGANVLTF
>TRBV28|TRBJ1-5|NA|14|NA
TGTGCCTCTATACCGGGGGGTGGCAATCAGCCCCAGCATTTT
CASIPGGGNQPQHF
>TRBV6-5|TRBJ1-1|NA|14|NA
TGTGCCAGCAGTCCGGCCAGGTTGAACACTGAAGCTTTCTTT
CASSPARLNTEAFF
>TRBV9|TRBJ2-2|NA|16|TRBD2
TGTGCCAGCAGCATTGGGACTAGCGGGAGTCCCGGGGAGCTGTTTTTT
CASSIGTSGSPGELFF
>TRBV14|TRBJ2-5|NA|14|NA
TGTGCCAGCAGCCAAGAGAACAGGGAAGAGACCCAGTACTTC
CASSQENREETQYF